Below, one TCR beta chain is given with its context. The record originates from a study of blood T cell repertoires in COVID-19. Background on the study: The origin of the acute and convalescent COVID-19 samples was the United States, Italy and Spain. PBMCs, B-cell-depleted T cells, or T cells provided the cDNA or gDNA that made up the material.

Per the original methods: Amplification with reference gene primers provided the estimates of nucleated cell counts. Produced via immunoSEQ multiplex PCR; TCRdb's table is partial and in-frame only. The V and J calls and clone size were taken over from that table, and D and trimming were inferred from the DNA. This table has around 300,000 clones, about 87% appearing once. There are 14 residues in the CDR3. V lost 0 bases, J lost 0 bases, and 5 bases lay in between. Germline V gene data show CDR1 as SGHAT and CDR2 as FQDESV (reference sequence). Seattle enrolled patients during active infection and tracked them longitudinally.

V usage is TRBV11-1 and J usage is TRBJ1-2; D unresolved. This clonotype was sampled from a young woman with COVID-19, enrolled during active disease. Sequencing used peripheral blood. The CDR3 spells CASSLASANYGYTF. CDR3 coding DNA: TGTGCCAGCAGCTTAGCTTCGGCTAACTATGGCTACACCTTC. The full variable domain, its missing parts supplied by reference TRBV11-1 and TRBJ1-2, is EAEVAQSPRYKITEKSQAVAFWCDPISGHATLYWYRQILGQGPELLVQFQDESVVDDSQLPKDRFSAERLKGVDSTLKIQPAELGDSAMYLCASSLASANYGYTFGSGTRLTVV.